Each of the 6 T cell receptor beta chains below was sequenced from the same sample in a study of blood T cell repertoires in COVID-19. The data were produced by immunoSEQ multiplex PCR, yet TCRdb's version contains in-frame clones alone and is incomplete. The sample includes 300,000 to 400,000 clones, around 90% of them seen just once. Sequencing was done on a sample of PBMCs or T cells enriched from blood (not recorded which). All receptors come from a woman under 30 who had recovered from COVID-19.

The chain is built from TRBV11-1 and TRBJ1-1, with 7 bases aligning to TRBD1. V shed 0 bases, J shed 0 bases, and the junction held 4 bases outside the gene matches. The V gene's germline CDR1 is SGHAT and CDR2 FQDESV (reference sequence). This CDR3 region has 16 residues. The CDR3 loop reads CASSLARQGMNTEAFF. CDR3 DNA: TGTGCCAGCAGCTTAGCTAGACAGGGAATGAACACTGAAGCTTTCTTT.

This chain links TRBV27 with TRBJ1-1; the match to TRBD1 covers 8 bases. Germline CDR1 is MNHEY and CDR2 is SMNVEV (reference sequence). The CDR3 totals 15 residues. Germline trimming cut 5 bases from V and 5 bases from J; bases unmatched to any gene: 10. For the CDR3, the DNA is TGTGCCAGCAGTGGACAGGGAGTAAGGGGTACTGAAGCTTTCTTT. Translating it yields CASSGQGVRGTEAFF.

In DNA, the CDR3 is TGTGCCATCAGTGAGTCGGAGGGCGGGACTGAAGCTTTCTTT. Translation: CAISESEGGTEAFF. This rearrangement joins TRBV10-3 to TRBJ1-1; D gene ambiguous. Germline values: CDR1 ENHRY, CDR2 SYGVKD. The CDR3 sequence is 14 residues long. V lost 0 bases and J lost 5, with 10 bases in between.

The rearrangement links TRBV2 to TRBJ2-5; D remains unclear. Trimming took 3 bases from V and 5 from J, leaving 16 bases between them. This CDR3 region has 15 residues. Germline V gene sequence: CDR1 SNHLY, CDR2 FYNNEI. CDR3 DNA sequence: TGTGCCAGCAGTGAGCAAGCTCCGGAGTCGGAGACCCAGTACTTC. Protein sequence: CASSEQAPESETQYF.

The genes are TRBV4-3 and TRBJ1-1, with TRBD1 matching over 7 bases. V lost 0 bases, J lost 5 bases, and 6 bases stayed unmatched. The CDR3 is 15 amino acids. Germline loops: CDR1 LGHNA, CDR2 YSLEER. CDR3 sequence (DNA): TGCGCCAGCAGCCAAGATAAGGCAGGGGGGACTGAAGCTTTCTTT. This codes for CASSQDKAGGTEAFF.

The genes are TRBV5-1 and TRBJ2-1; D not resolved. Trimming cost V 6 bases and J 7 bases, with 11 bases left between them. Per germline, CDR1 SGHRS and CDR2 YFSETQ. CDR3 length: 12 residues. The CDR3 region is CASKMRWNEQFF. The CDR3, as DNA: TGCGCCAGCAAAATGAGGTGGAATGAGCAGTTCTTC.